This TCR beta chain came from a study of cytomegalovirus exposure and HLA in healthy donors. As for the study in general: In an early release, HLA-typed donors contributed approximately 80 million unique TCR sequences. General study findings and limits: Associated with cytomegalovirus, according to the listing, were 150 to 200 TCR beta chains.

Of note for this clone: The antigen is unknown.

Germline lookup yields CDR1 LNHDA and CDR2 SQIVND (reference sequence). The CDR3 is 15 amino acids. Trimming stripped 3 bases from V and 6 bases from J, with 14 bases between. Vbeta (60) and Jbeta (13) primers were used in the PCR. Clones were read by immunoSEQ multiplex PCR, and TCRdb kept only the in-frame ones, dropping some. The listing records under 130,000 clones. The chain couples TRBV19 to TRBJ2-2; D might be TRBD1 (5 bases). This sequence was found in a man between 35 and 55 years old in good health and CMV-seronegative. Sequenced material: PBMCs. CDR3 loop: CASSIQGVTAGELFF. The CDR3 nucleotides are TGTGCCAGTAGTATTCAGGGCGTGACGGCCGGGGAGCTGTTTTTT.